The clone carrying this T cell receptor (beta chain) was found a few times. The V and J ends lost 3 bases and 3 bases, in that order; junction bases with no gene match: 3. CDR3 length equals 14 residues. In germline, CDR1 is MDHEN, CDR2 SYDVKM. The data originate from a study of blood T cells in healthy people across ages. Alongside a J-beta primer mix, a sample-barcoded 5' primer served in a second PCR lasting 7 to 11 cycles. A single record per CDR3 protein comes from TCRdb applying MiXCR to the 5' RACE reads. The sample holds roughly 1.7 million distinct CDR3 sequences, approximately 32% seen once.

The material sequenced was blood. The J gene is TRBJ2-7, the V gene TRBV28, with 9 bases aligning to TRBD1. This receptor was obtained from a woman aged 25-40 years in good health. DNA for the CDR3: TGTGCCAGCAGTTTGAGGACAGGGGTCTACGAGCAGTACTTC. Its protein is CASSLRTGVYEQYF.